These 32 T cell receptor beta chains were sequenced from one sample in a study of Ad26.COV2.S vaccination and SARS-CoV-2 variants. Using immunoSEQ multiplex PCR, the repertoire was profiled, and TCRdb retains in-frame clones only, with some absent. The table records 45,000 or so clones, 83% of them present only once. This material consisted of peripheral blood, taken after recovery from COVID-19. The receptors originated from a human donor who had recovered from COVID-19.

The chain combines TRBV7-2 with TRBJ1-2, with 12 bases aligning to TRBD1. V was pared by 5 bases and J by 4 bases, with 8 bases of the junction left unmatched. The CDR3 is 16 amino acids. In germline, CDR1 is SGHTA, CDR2 FQGNSA. The CDR3 DNA follows: TGTGCCAGCAGCAAGGGACAGGGGGCTTATAGCTATGGCTACACCTTC. Amino acid sequence: CASSKGQGAYSYGYTF. Variable domain in full (rest from reference TRBV7-2 and TRBJ1-2): GAGVSQSPSNKVTEKGKDVELRCDPISGHTALYWYRQSLGQGLEFLIYFQGNSAPDKSGLPSDRFSAERTGGSVSTLTIQRTQQEDSAVYLCASSKGQGAYSYGYTFGSGTRLTVV.

This rearrangement joins TRBV4-1 to TRBJ2-1; TRBD1 matches 9 bases. The CDR3 contains 18 residues. The germline gives CDR1 MGHRA, CDR2 YSYEKL. Trimming at V came to 3 bases and at J to 4 bases, leaving 13 bases not matched to a gene. The CDR3 coding sequence is TGCGCCAGCAGCCAGGGCAGGTCGGGACAGGGTCTGTACAATGAGCAGTTCTTC. It codes for CASSQGRSGQGLYNEQFF.

V usage is TRBV19 and J usage is TRBJ2-1; no clear D gene. The length of the CDR3 is 18 residues. V gave up 1 base and J gave up 5 bases, with 21 bases separating them. Looked up from germline, CDR1 is LNHDA and CDR2 is SQIVND (reference sequence). In nucleotides, the CDR3 is TGTGCCAGTAGTATAGGCCTAATCAGCGTCTCCTCGGACAATGAGCAGTTCTTC. It is translated as CASSIGLISVSSDNEQFF. Variable domain in full (rest from reference TRBV19 and TRBJ2-1): DGGITQSPKYLFRKEGQNVTLSCEQNLNHDAMYWYRQDPGQGLRLIYYSQIVNDFQKGDIAEGYSVSREKKESFPLTVTSAQKNPTAFYLCASSIGLISVSSDNEQFFGPGTRLTVL.

The chain carries TRBV13 and TRBJ2-1; TRBD2 matches at 9 bases. This CDR3 is 16 amino acids long. V gave up 5 bases and J gave up 3 bases; unmatched junction bases: 8. Germline V gene data show CDR1 as PRHDT and CDR2 as FYEKMQ (reference sequence). CDR3 region: CASSESGTSLYNEQFF. The CDR3 nucleotides read TGTGCCAGCAGCGAATCCGGGACTAGCCTCTACAATGAGCAGTTCTTC.

The chain combines TRBV5-1 with TRBJ1-3, with D unclear. CDR1 is SGHRS, CDR2 YFSETQ, per germline. This CDR3 is 15 amino acids long. V was shortened by 5 bases and J by 4 bases, with 16 bases between the two germline ends. CDR3: CASRDDSNSGNTIYF. The CDR3 region has the DNA TGCGCCAGCAGAGATGACTCTAATTCAGGAAACACCATATATTTT.

This chain links TRBV7-9 with TRBJ1-6, with 7 bases matching TRBD1. This CDR3 is 19 amino acids long. Trimming took 5 bases from V and 5 from J; bases not matched to a gene: 18. The germline CDR1 and CDR2 sequences are SEHNR and FQNEAQ (reference sequence). This chain's CDR3 is CASSPWTGEFGEDNSPLHF. The CDR3 DNA reads as TGTGCCAGCAGCCCGTGGACAGGCGAATTCGGTGAAGATAATTCACCCCTCCACTTT.

This clone has only a few counts. This sequence joins TRBV7-8 and TRBJ1-6; 8 bases line up with TRBD1. V was clipped by 6 bases and J by 0 bases; unmatched bases: 13. From germline, CDR1 is SGHVS and CDR2 FQNEAQ. CDR3 length: 19 amino acids. The CDR3 region has the DNA TGTGCCAGCAGTCCACGACAGGGGAAGAGGGCCTCCTATAATTCACCCCTCCACTTT. Translating gives CASSPRQGKRASYNSPLHF.

J is TRBJ2-5 and V is TRBV24-1; D may be TRBD1 (5 bases). The CDR3 contains 13 residues. V was shortened by 4 bases and J by 4 bases, with 9 bases between the two germline ends. Germline CDR1 reads KGHDR; CDR2 reads SFDVKD. CDR3 nucleotides: TGTGCCACCAGTGACCTGACAGCAGAGACCCAGTACTTC. It yields the protein CATSDLTAETQYF.

The J gene is TRBJ2-5, the V gene TRBV18, with D possibly being TRBD1 (5 bases). Trimming shortened V by 2 bases and J by 3 bases, and 10 bases separated the two germline ends. Looked up from germline, CDR1 is KGHSH and CDR2 is LQKENI. CDR3 size: 14 residues. The CDR3 sequence: CASSPGAPKETQYF. Here the CDR3 DNA reads TGTGCCAGCTCACCAGGGGCTCCAAAAGAGACCCAGTACTTC.

The J gene is TRBJ2-5, the V gene TRBV19; 7 bases align to TRBD2. The CDR3 contains 15 residues. With 3 bases clipped from V and 7 bases from J, the junction kept 11 bases outside the gene matches. Germline CDR1 reads LNHDA; CDR2 reads SQIVND (reference sequence). CDR3 DNA: TGTGCCAGTAGTATGGCCCTGAGGTCGGGGGGGACCCAGTACTTC. It is translated as CASSMALRSGGTQYF.

V usage is TRBV10-3 and J usage is TRBJ1-5; D is possibly TRBD1 (5 bases). This CDR3 comprises 15 residues. Germline CDR1 is ENHRY and CDR2 is SYGVKD. Trimming stripped 3 bases from V and 2 bases from J, with 11 bases between. CDR3 in amino acids: CAISEGRAGNQPQHF. The CDR3 region has the DNA TGTGCCATCAGTGAAGGCAGGGCAGGCAATCAGCCCCAGCATTTT.

The chain recombines TRBV3-1 (or the pseudogene TRBV3-2) with TRBJ2-3; 8 bases agree with TRBD1. The CDR3 covers 14 residues. V was pared by 4 bases and J by 2 bases, with 2 bases of the junction left unmatched. Germline CDR1 reads LGHDT; CDR2 reads YNNKEL (reference sequence). The CDR3 protein is CASSRDRTTDTQYF. The DNA for the CDR3 is TGTGCCAGCAGCCGGGACAGGACCACAGATACGCAGTATTTT.

CDR3 amino acids: CASSPYEGGETQYF. Here the CDR3 DNA reads TGTGCCAGCAGCCCTTACGAGGGGGGAGAGACCCAGTACTTC. The rearrangement links TRBV7-6 to TRBJ2-5, with D possibly being TRBD1 or TRBD2 (6 bases each). This CDR3 has 14 residues. V was cut by 5 bases and J by 4 bases, with 14 bases left in between. Per the germline V gene, CDR1 is SGHVS and CDR2 is FNYEAQ.

The rearrangement joins TRBV5-1 to TRBJ2-3, with a weak D call TRBD2 (7 bases). V shed 5 bases and J shed 1 base, with 23 bases lying between them. The CDR3 length is 18 residues. Germline lookup yields CDR1 SGHRS and CDR2 YFSETQ. CDR3 sequence (DNA): TGCGCCAGCAGACGGCTAGCTGTGGGGAGGGGGGGCACAGATACGCAGTATTTT. It translates to CASRRLAVGRGGTDTQYF.

This chain links TRBV2 with TRBJ1-2; possibly TRBD1 for D (6 bases). There are 14 residues in the CDR3. Germline CDR1 SNHLY, CDR2 FYNNEI. V lost 3 bases and J 4 bases, leaving 12 bases between the germline ends. CDR3 sequence (DNA): TGTGCCAGCAGTGACGGCGGGGGCCCCTATGGCTACACCTTC. Its translation is CASSDGGGPYGYTF.

The chain has TRBV4-1 and TRBJ2-3; the match to TRBD2 covers 8 bases. Germline loops: CDR1 MGHRA, CDR2 YSYEKL. The trim removed 5 bases at V and 2 bases at J, leaving 12 bases unmatched. The CDR3 runs 17 residues. For the CDR3, the DNA is TGCGCCAGCAGCACCTCGGGGGGGGGCTTAAACACAGATACGCAGTATTTT. The encoded protein is CASSTSGGGLNTDTQYF.

The chain employs TRBV27 and TRBJ2-3; tentative D call: TRBD2 (5 bases). The germline V and J ends were trimmed by 0 bases and 3 bases, with 13 bases remaining between them. Germline V lookup: CDR1 MNHEY, CDR2 SMNVEV (reference sequence). The CDR3 runs 16 residues. DNA for the CDR3: TGTGCCAGCAGTTTATCGACGCAGCGGTGGACAGATACGCAGTATTTT. Translated: CASSLSTQRWTDTQYF.

CDR3 sequence reads: CAWSSSGGAYGGELFF. The CDR3 DNA reads as TGTGCCTGGAGTTCCAGCGGGGGGGCCTACGGCGGGGAGCTGTTTTTT. J is TRBJ2-2 and V is TRBV30, with 10 bases lining up with TRBD2. This CDR3 is built from 16 residues. Germline V gene lookup returns CDR1 GTSNPN and CDR2 SVGIG (reference sequence). The J segment lost 7 bases and the V segment lost 2 bases, leaving 10 bases of the junction unmatched.

The J gene is TRBJ2-5, the V gene TRBV3-1 (or the pseudogene TRBV3-2), with 9 bases aligning to TRBD2. J lost 1 base, V lost 10 bases, and 13 bases had no gene match. The CDR3 has 16 residues. Germline CDR1 reads LGHDT; CDR2 reads YNNKEL (reference sequence). DNA of the CDR3: TGTGCCACCTCCCCGGGGGGCGGGAGGGGCCAAGAGACCCAGTACTTC. Translation gives CATSPGGGRGQETQYF.

The chain carries TRBV7-9 and TRBJ2-5; TRBD2 might be the D (5 bases). Germline CDR1 is SEHNR and CDR2 is FQNEAQ (reference sequence). V lost 1 base and J lost 3, with 6 bases in between. CDR3 length: 13 amino acids. The CDR3 region has the DNA TGTGCCAGCAGCTTAGGGGGAGAAGAGACCCAGTACTTC. Residues: CASSLGGEETQYF.

The V call is TRBV7-2, the J call TRBJ2-7; D call uncertain. V lost 1 base to trimming and J lost 3 bases, with 10 bases between them. The CDR3 loop spans 14 amino acids. Per the germline V gene, CDR1 is SGHTA and CDR2 is FQGNSA. CDR3 sequence reads: CASSLGSRVYEQYV. The CDR3 DNA follows: TGTGCCAGCAGCTTAGGGAGTCGGGTCTACGAGCAGTACGTC.

The genes are TRBV3-1 (or the pseudogene TRBV3-2) and TRBJ2-7; TRBD1 matches at 9 bases. The CDR3 covers 15 residues. The germline CDR1 and CDR2 sequences are LGHDT and YNNKEL (reference sequence). V shed 3 bases, J shed 3 bases, and the junction held 6 bases outside the gene matches. This CDR3 is CASSQPGQGFYEQYV. The CDR3, as DNA: TGTGCCAGCAGCCAGCCGGGACAGGGTTTCTACGAGCAGTACGTC.

The chain joins TRBV18 to TRBJ1-1, with 9 bases that match TRBD1. CDR3 length equals 16 residues. Germline V CDR1 and CDR2: KGHSH, LQKENI. V trimming: 2 bases; J trimming: 1 base; junction bases outside the gene matches: 5. The CDR3, as DNA: TGTGCCAGCTCACCATCTACGGGACAGGGGAACACTGAAGCTTTCTTT. Protein sequence: CASSPSTGQGNTEAFF. The entire variable domain, with the rest obtained from reference TRBV18 and TRBJ1-1, is as follows: NAGVMQNPRHLVRRRGQEARLRCSPMKGHSHVYWYRQLPEEGLKFMVYLQKENIIDESGMPKERFSAEFPKEGPSILRIQQVVRGDSAAYFCASSPSTGQGNTEAFFGQGTRLTVV.

The rearrangement uses TRBV6-5 and TRBJ1-1; TRBD1 matches 8 bases. J lost 1 base, V lost 7 bases, and 8 bases had no gene match. Germline assignment: CDR1 MNHEY and CDR2 SVGAGI. CDR3 size: 15 residues. CDR3 protein: CASTPGTGRNTEAFF. CDR3 nucleotide sequence: TGTGCCAGCACCCCCGGGACAGGCCGGAACACTGAAGCTTTCTTT.

This clone was detected a few times. The chain recombines TRBV5-1 with TRBJ2-1; the match to TRBD2 covers 7 bases. Germline V gene data show CDR1 as SGHRS and CDR2 as YFSETQ. The V gene end was trimmed by 4 bases and the J gene end by 0 bases; junction bases not matched to a gene: 1. This CDR3 is 14 amino acids long. The DNA for the CDR3 is TGCGCCAGCAGCGGCGGGAGCTCCTACAATGAGCAGTTCTTC. Translation gives CASSGGSSYNEQFF.

The CDR3 protein is CASSSGLGNTEAFF. Here the CDR3 DNA reads TGTGCCAGCAGCTCAGGACTGGGGAACACTGAAGCTTTCTTT. The genes are TRBV7-8 and TRBJ1-1, with D uncertain. Germline CDR1 SGHVS, CDR2 FQNEAQ. Trimming stripped 4 bases from V and 1 base from J, with 10 bases between. The CDR3 extends over 14 amino acids.

The chain recombines TRBV7-2 with TRBJ2-1; no clear D gene. Germline V gene lookup returns CDR1 SGHTA and CDR2 FQGNSA. This CDR3 contains 13 residues. Trimming stripped 6 bases from V and 4 bases from J, with 10 bases between. The CDR3 here is CASSQTSYNEQFF. For the CDR3, the DNA is TGTGCCAGCAGTCAGACGTCATACAATGAGCAGTTCTTC.

The genes are TRBV10-3 and TRBJ1-2, with 9 bases lining up with TRBD1. Germline assignment: CDR1 ENHRY and CDR2 SYGVKD. This CDR3 spans 12 amino acids. Losses at the gene ends were 11 bases for V and 10 bases for J; bases not matched to a gene: 11. The CDR3 is CAASGDRADYTF. The CDR3 DNA reads as TGTGCCGCTTCCGGGGACAGGGCAGACTACACCTTC.

The gene calls are TRBV4-1 and TRBJ2-3, with D tentatively TRBD1 (5 bases). V shed 4 bases and J shed 2 bases, with 16 bases lying between them. Germline V gene sequence: CDR1 MGHRA, CDR2 YSYEKL. CDR3 length equals 16 residues. The CDR3 here is CASSLETTAYTDTQYF. CDR3 coding DNA: TGCGCCAGCAGCCTTGAAACGACAGCTTACACAGATACGCAGTATTTT.

The chain couples TRBV21-1 to TRBJ2-5; TRBD2 is taken as the D call from the table, unchecked against the DNA. TRBV21-1 is annotated as a pseudogene. The CDR3 has 15 residues. Here the CDR3 DNA reads TGTGCCAGCCGTCCTATCGGGGGGGGGCAAGAGACCCAGTACTTC. It specifies CASRPIGGGQETQYF.

V gene TRBV2 combines with J gene TRBJ2-3, with unresolved D. The germline V gene encodes CDR1 SNHLY and CDR2 FYNNEI. V lost 1 base and J 0 bases, leaving 11 bases between the germline ends. The CDR3 spans 16 residues. This chain's CDR3 is CASSEVGWGSTDTQYF. DNA of the CDR3: TGTGCCAGCAGTGAAGTAGGATGGGGTAGCACAGATACGCAGTATTTT.

This chain uses TRBV6-5 with TRBJ2-5, with D hard to call. Trimming took off 7 bases at V and 4 bases at J, with 10 bases between the two ends. This CDR3 comprises 12 residues. Germline V gene lookup returns CDR1 MNHEY and CDR2 SVGAGI. This CDR3 reads CASTVGIETQYF. The CDR3 region has the DNA TGTGCCAGCACGGTGGGAATAGAGACCCAGTACTTC.